This T cell receptor (beta chain) was captured by sequencing in a study of CD8 T cells in Susac syndrome. The CDR3 is made up of 11 amino acids. The V end was cut by 6 bases, the J end by 10 bases, with 12 bases between. Looked up from germline, CDR1 is MNHEY and CDR2 is SVGEGT. Random hexamers were used to reverse transcribe an amount of roughly 0.5 to 1 ug RNA. Amplification of the TCR beta CDR3 was carried out by immunoSEQ multiplex PCR, which spanned a total of 54 Vbeta and 13 Jbeta segments. TCRdb re-called the immunoSEQ multiplex PCR reads through MiXCR, storing one row per CDR3 protein. The data contain hundreds of thousands of distinct CDR3 sequences, approximately 90% of them singletons.

Material for sequencing was CD8+ T cells from PBMCs. The chain is built from TRBV6-2 or TRBV6-3 and TRBJ2-5; D possibly corresponds to TRBD2 (5 bases). The clonotype originates from a human donor with multiple sclerosis. The CDR3 bases are TGTGCCAGCAGCCCCCGGGGTGACCAGTACTTC. Translating gives CASSPRGDQYF.